One sample yielded the 25 T cell receptor beta chains listed below, sequenced in a study of T cell clonality in common variable immunodeficiency. Study conclusions and caveats: Fewer deletions and N-nucleotide insertions were reportedly seen in common variable immunodeficiency TCR beta sequences.

Clones were sequenced by immunoSEQ multiplex PCR, and TCRdb holds only the in-frame ones, with some missing. Reported are fewer than 40,000 clones, none seen only once; the ten largest carry around 5.9%. No antigens are known for them. Input material: peripheral blood mononuclear cells. The source is a human donor with common variable immunodeficiency.

At least ten counts were recorded for this clone. The CDR3 is CSVDPTGANTEAFF. CDR3 DNA, as far as it was read: TGCAGCGTTGATCCCACAGGGGCGAACACTGAA. The rearrangement uses TRBV29-1 and TRBJ1-1; 7 nucleotides agree with TRBD1. Read data end 3 residues before the CDR3 end; the end is taken from the germline J gene. This CDR3 region has 14 residues. Germline loops: CDR1 SQVTM, CDR2 ANQGSEA. Unmatched junction bases numbered 5, after V lost 3 bases and J lost 1 base.

Incomplete CDR3 DNA: TGCGCCAGCAGCTCGGGACTAGCGGGGCCCTACGAG. Protein: CASSSGLAGPYE. The full CDR3 protein reads CASSSGLAGPYEQYF. The V call is TRBV5-1, the J call TRBJ2-7; TRBD2 matches at 13 bases. The read comes to an end 3 residues before the CDR3 does, leaving the germline J gene to fill in the end. J lost 2 bases, V lost 3 bases, and 2 bases had no gene match. This CDR3 is 15 amino acids long. Germline V gene lookup returns CDR1 SGHRS and CDR2 YFSETQ.

This clone appeared many times. Read coverage stops 3 residues before the CDR3 terminus; the germline J gene supplies the remainder. This chain joins TRBV30 and TRBJ2-3; 10 positions agree with TRBD2. After removal of 2 bases from V and 6 bases from J, the junction contained 8 bases not matched to a gene. CDR1 GTSNPN and CDR2 SVGIG come from the germline V gene (reference sequence). This CDR3 is built from 15 residues. CDR3: CAWSLAGVSRDTQYF. The covered CDR3 bases are TGTGCCTGGAGTCTAGCGGGGGTTTCTAGGGATACG.

This clone has a count of ten or more. CDR3 region: CASSVDGSNQPQHF. The DNA read from the CDR3 is TGTGCCAGCAGCGTAGACGGTAGCAATCAGCCC. V gene TRBV9 combines with J gene TRBJ1-5; D gene uncertain. Coverage ceases 3 residues before the CDR3 finishes, and the germline J gene fills in the end. Germline loops: CDR1 SGDLS, CDR2 YYNGEE. V dropped 0 bases and J dropped 0 bases, with 4 bases sitting between them. The CDR3 is 14 residues long. Full variable domain (rest looked up from reference TRBV9 and TRBJ1-5): DSGVTQTPKHLITATGQRVTLRCSPRSGDLSVYWYQQSLDQGLQFLIQYYNGEERAKGNILERFSAQQFPDLHSELNLSSLELGDSALYFCASSVDGSNQPQHFGDGTRLSIL.

This clone was counted between two and nine times. The CDR3 here is CSVCFRDTDQPQHF. The sequenced part of the CDR3 DNA is TGCAGCGTTTGTTTTAGGGACACGGATCAGCCC. The chain is built from TRBV29-1 and TRBJ1-5; maybe TRBD1 (6 bases). The read terminates 3 residues before the CDR3 end, so the remaining end is supplied by the germline J gene. Germline V gene sequence: CDR1 SQVTM, CDR2 ANQGSEA. Trimming shortened V by 5 bases and J by 5 bases, and 16 bases separated the two germline ends. This CDR3 contains 14 residues.

As regards this clone: Read coverage stops 3 residues before the CDR3 terminus; the germline J gene supplies the remainder. The chain recombines TRBV5-4 with TRBJ2-7, with 11 bases aligning to TRBD2. CDR3 length: 13 amino acids. Germline CDR1 reads SGHNT; CDR2 reads YYREEE (reference sequence). After removal of 9 bases from V and 5 bases from J, the junction contained 7 bases not matched to a gene. The part of the CDR3 DNA that was read is TGTGCCATCGGGACTAGCGGTGTAAACGAG. Residues: CAIGTSGVNE. Given in full, the CDR3 is CAIGTSGVNEQYF.

Concerning this clone itself: Read data end 3 residues before the CDR3 end; the end is taken from the germline J gene. This chain uses TRBV10-1 with TRBJ2-5, with TRBD2 as a possible D gene (7 bases). CDR1 WNHNN and CDR2 SYGVQD come from the germline V gene (reference sequence). V was shortened by 6 bases and J by 4 bases, with 15 bases between the two germline ends. The CDR3 consists of 14 residues. Partial CDR3 DNA: TGCGCCAGCAGCCAAGATGCGGGGGCAGAGACC. Its protein product is CASSQDAGAET. The complete CDR3 reads CASSQDAGAETQYF.

This clone was recorded at least ten times. Read coverage stops 3 residues before the CDR3 terminus; the germline J gene supplies the remainder. V and J are TRBV18 and TRBJ2-5; 9 bases line up with TRBD1. The CDR3 length is 15 residues. The J segment lost 4 bases and the V segment lost 3 bases, leaving 6 bases of the junction unmatched. Germline V gene data show CDR1 as KGHSH and CDR2 as LQKENI. The CDR3 is CASSPTLGQGETQYF. CDR3 DNA (partial): TGTGCCAGCTCACCGACCTTGGGACAGGGAGAGACC.

This clone was detected ten times or more. The DNA read from the CDR3 is TGTGCCAGCAGCTTAGCGCGACTAGCGGGTCCCGCCTACGAG. Its translation: CASSLARLAGPAYE. Given in full, the CDR3 is CASSLARLAGPAYEQYF. The chain combines TRBV7-2 with TRBJ2-7; 10 bases are shared with TRBD2. With the read ending 3 residues before the CDR3 end, the germline J gene is used to fill in that end. Per the germline V gene, CDR1 is SGHTA and CDR2 is FQGNSA. The CDR3 runs to 17 residues. V lost 0 bases to trimming and J lost 2 bases; unmatched junction nucleotides: 7.

As to this clone: The missing CDR3 end, 3 residues past where the read stops, is filled in from the germline J gene. This chain uses TRBV5-5 with TRBJ2-2; 9 bases align to TRBD1. Per the germline V gene, CDR1 is SGHKS and CDR2 is YYEKEE (reference sequence). CDR3 size: 15 residues. V lost 4 bases and J lost 4; bases outside the gene matches: 5. CDR3 DNA (partial): TGTGCCAGCAGCCCGAGGACAGGGGCCACCGGGGAG. Protein: CASSPRTGATGE. The whole CDR3 sequence is CASSPRTGATGELFF.

As for this clone: The read gets to within 3 residues of the CDR3 end, and the germline J gene fills in the rest. The genes are TRBV19 and TRBJ2-3, with a possible D match to TRBD2 (6 bases). Trimming took 4 bases from V and 0 from J, leaving 17 bases between them. Germline V gene lookup returns CDR1 LNHDA and CDR2 SQIVND (reference sequence). The length of the CDR3 is 17 residues. The CDR3 bases that were read are TGTGCCAGTAGTACCCCAGGTATTAGCGGAAGCACAGATACG. Amino acids: CASSTPGISGSTDT. The entire CDR3 protein is CASSTPGISGSTDTQYF.

The table lists this clone with a few counts. The read stops 3 residues short of the end of the CDR3; the missing end is completed from the germline J gene. The chain links TRBV30 to TRBJ2-1; no firm D call. The V end was cut by 6 bases, the J end by 9 bases, with 15 bases between. Germline assignment: CDR1 GTSNPN and CDR2 SVGIG (reference sequence). This CDR3 comprises 12 residues. Incomplete CDR3 DNA: TGTGCCTGTACGGGTTTTTTCAGTGAG. This encodes CACTGFFSE. The whole CDR3 sequence is CACTGFFSEQFF. Filled out from reference TRBV30 and TRBJ2-1, the complete variable domain reads SQTIHQWPATLVQPVGSPLSLECTVEGTSNPNLYWYRQAAGRGLQLLFYSVGIGQISSEVPQNLSASRPQDRQFILSSKKLLLSDSGFYLCACTGFFSEQFFGPGTRLTVL.

This clone has more than one count but fewer than ten. The missing CDR3 end, 3 residues past where the read stops, is filled in from the germline J gene. V is TRBV30 and J is TRBJ1-4; no definite D call. The CDR3 is 15 residues long. Germline CDR1 is GTSNPN and CDR2 is SVGIG (reference sequence). Trimming took off 2 bases at V and 0 bases at J, with 10 bases between the two ends. The sequenced part of the CDR3 DNA is TGTGCCTGGAGTCTCGGGTCAGCAACTAATGAAAAA. Residues: CAWSLGSATNEK. The whole CDR3 protein reads CAWSLGSATNEKLFF.

Comment on this clone: The read halts 3 residues ahead of the CDR3 end, with the missing end drawn from the germline J gene. This chain links TRBV7-3 with TRBJ1-2; TRBD1 aligns across 8 bases. The CDR3 is 16 amino acids. The germline V gene encodes CDR1 SGHTA and CDR2 FQGTGA. Trimming at V came to 5 bases and at J to 7 bases, leaving 15 bases not matched to a gene. The DNA read from the CDR3 is TGTGCCAGCAGCCCCTATAGCGGACAGGGAACAAGTGGC. It specifies CASSPYSGQGTSG. The whole CDR3 is CASSPYSGQGTSGYTF. Looking up the rest from reference TRBV7-3 and TRBJ1-2 gives the full variable domain: GAGVSQTPSNKVTEKGKYVELRCDPISGHTALYWYRQSLGQGPEFLIYFQGTGAADDSGLPNDRFFAVRPEGSVSTLKIQRTERGDSAVYLCASSPYSGQGTSGYTFGSGTRLTVV.

At least ten counts were recorded for this clone. Read sequence stops 3 residues before the CDR3 end, and the germline J gene provides the missing end. V gene TRBV10-3 combines with J gene TRBJ2-7; 8 nucleotides align to TRBD1. Trimming took 4 bases from V and 5 from J; bases not matched to a gene: 7. The germline CDR1 and CDR2 sequences are ENHRY and SYGVKD. There are 14 residues in the CDR3. CDR3 DNA, as far as it was read: TGTGCCATCAGTGGACAGGGGAGGATCCACGAG. It is translated as CAISGQGRIHE. The whole CDR3 sequence reads CAISGQGRIHEQYF.

This clone was counted at least ten times. Read data end 3 residues before the CDR3 end; the end is taken from the germline J gene. The chain combines TRBV11-2 with TRBJ2-3; 11 bases are shared with TRBD2. CDR3 length: 15 residues. Per germline, CDR1 SGHAT and CDR2 FQNNGV. V shed 5 bases and J 2 bases; nucleotides not matched to a gene: 3. The DNA read from the CDR3 is TGTGCCAGCAGCGTTAGCGGGGGGGACACAGATACG. It encodes CASSVSGGDTDT. The whole CDR3 sequence reads CASSVSGGDTDTQYF. Drawing the rest from reference TRBV11-2 and TRBJ2-3, the complete variable domain is EAGVAQSPRYKIIEKRQSVAFWCNPISGHATLYWYQQILGQGPKLLIQFQNNGVVDDSQLPKDRFSAERLKGVDSTLKIQPAKLEDSAVYLCASSVSGGDTDTQYFGPGTRLTVL.

In this sample, this clone turned up a few times. The read gets to within 3 residues of the CDR3 end, and the germline J gene fills in the rest. J is TRBJ2-7 and V is TRBV11-2; 7 bases line up with TRBD1. Germline CDR1 is SGHAT and CDR2 is FQNNGV. This CDR3 is 15 amino acids long. The trim removed 5 bases at V and 4 bases at J, leaving 11 bases unmatched. The sequenced part of the CDR3 DNA is TGTGCCAGCAGCGAGTTCCGGGACAGCCTTTACGAG. As protein: CASSEFRDSLYE. The full CDR3 protein is CASSEFRDSLYEQYF.

Ten or more counts support this clone. The observed sequence ends 3 residues before the CDR3 terminus, with the missing tail filled in from the germline J gene. V is TRBV20-1 and J is TRBJ1-2, with 10 positions matching TRBD1. There are 13 residues in the CDR3. Germline V lookup: CDR1 DFQATT, CDR2 SNEGSKA (reference sequence). The DNA read from the CDR3 is TGCAGTGCCGAAGCCGGGACAGGGGTGCGC. Protein product: CSAEAGTGVR. The whole CDR3 protein reads CSAEAGTGVRYTF.

On this clone: The CDR3 goes on 3 residues after the read ends, and that part is filled in from the germline J gene. The chain is built from TRBV19 and TRBJ2-1; 11 nucleotides agree with TRBD1. Germline V gene data show CDR1 as LNHDA and CDR2 as SQIVND (reference sequence). This CDR3 is built from 16 residues. The J segment lost 7 bases and the V segment lost 5 bases, leaving 10 bases of the junction unmatched. CDR3 bases read: TGTGCCAGTAGTGAAGCAGGGGGACAGGGGGAAAATGAG. It specifies CASSEAGGQGENE. In full, the CDR3 reads CASSEAGGQGENEQFF.

This clone has more than one count but fewer than ten. The covered CDR3 bases are TGCGCCAGCAGCCCGACAGGGGGCCTTAACTATGGC. It codes for CASSPTGGLNYG. The whole CDR3 region reads CASSPTGGLNYGYTF. The chain employs TRBV5-1 and TRBJ1-2, with 10 bases identical to TRBD1. The read halts 3 residues ahead of the CDR3 end, with the missing end drawn from the germline J gene. Germline trimming cut 4 bases from V and 1 base from J; bases unmatched to any gene: 4. Germline V gene sequence: CDR1 SGHRS, CDR2 YFSETQ. The CDR3 has 15 residues.

This clone was seen many times. The CDR3 end lies 3 residues beyond the end of the read and is filled in from the germline J gene. The gene calls are TRBV29-1 and TRBJ2-7; 8 nucleotides match TRBD1. Germline V gene data show CDR1 as SQVTM and CDR2 as ANQGSEA. The CDR3 extends over 13 amino acids. Trimming cost V 3 bases and J 2 bases; bases outside gene matches: 3. CDR3 DNA, as far as it was read: TGCAGCGTTGAGACGACAGGGGCCTACGAG. Amino acid sequence: CSVETTGAYE. The entire CDR3 protein reads CSVETTGAYEQYF.

This clone was seen only a few times. The CDR3 spells CASDEAGGLDEQFF. The part of the CDR3 DNA that was read is TGTGCCAGCGACGAAGCGGGGGGCCTCGATGAG. V is TRBV5-5 and J is TRBJ2-1; 9 bases agree with TRBD2. The read is 3 residues too short to cover the CDR3 end, so that end is filled in from the germline J gene. The CDR3 is 14 residues long. After removal of 7 bases from V and 8 bases from J, the junction contained 10 bases not matched to a gene. Germline V gene sequence: CDR1 SGHKS, CDR2 YYEKEE (reference sequence). Full variable domain (rest looked up from reference TRBV5-5 and TRBJ2-1): DAGVTQSPTHLIKTRGQQVTLRCSPISGHKSVSWYQQVLGQGPQFIFQYYEKEERGRGNFPDRFSARQFPNYSSELNVNALLLGDSALYLCASDEAGGLDEQFFGPGTRLTVL.

For this clone: The CDR3 end lies 3 residues beyond the end of the read and is filled in from the germline J gene. The chain recombines TRBV18 with TRBJ1-2, with a weak D call TRBD1 (6 bases). CDR1 KGHSH and CDR2 LQKENI come from the germline V gene. V shed 0 bases and J shed 4 bases, with 9 bases lying between them. This CDR3 comprises 14 residues. CDR3 DNA, as far as it was read: TGTGCCAGCTCACCACCGGGGACACCCTATGGC. Residues: CASSPPGTPYG. The whole CDR3 protein is CASSPPGTPYGYTF.

This clone was found many times. The read stops 3 residues short of the end of the CDR3; the missing end is completed from the germline J gene. This chain joins TRBV18 and TRBJ1-5; D call uncertain. Trimming pared 3 bases from V and 5 bases from J, leaving 8 bases between. The germline V gene has CDR1 KGHSH and CDR2 LQKENI. CDR3 size: 13 residues. The CDR3 protein is CASSPTVDQPQHF. CDR3 DNA, as far as it was read: TGTGCCAGCTCACCTACAGTGGATCAGCCC.

This clone was seen more than once but under ten times. The read falls 3 residues short of the CDR3 end, and the missing part is taken from the germline J gene. The chain recombines TRBV2 with TRBJ1-2; the D gene is possibly TRBD1 (6 bases). CDR1 is SNHLY, CDR2 FYNNEI, per germline. V was cut by 5 bases and J by 2 bases, with 12 bases left in between. This CDR3 is 14 amino acids long. CDR3 amino acids: CASSQDSPNYGYTF. The sequenced part of the CDR3 DNA is TGTGCCAGCAGTCAGGACAGCCCAAACTATGGC.